This T cell receptor (beta chain) was observed in a study of PD-L1 blockade in urothelial cancer (dated by TCRdb to 2017 to 2019). General notes on the study: All patients started therapy around 2014 and received atezolizumab 1,200 mg intravenously every 3 weeks. About 90% of the roughly 30 patients were identified as males with urothelial cancer of bladder origin, and a prior smoking history was reported by 18 of 29 patients. An ECOG performance status of 0 or 1 was recorded for the patients, and 0 to 3 prior chemotherapy regimens had been received by the patients. Blood samples were analyzed at two time points: 3 weeks after treatment start (second dose) and 6 weeks after treatment start. A median of about 150,000 T cells and tens of thousands of unique TCRs was obtained from blood samples, and a median clonality of approximately 0.08 was observed. The study was an exploratory multi-omic analysis of somatic, immune and clinical correlates of response to PD-L1 blockade with atezolizumab in urothelial cancer. TCR sequencing covered pretreatment tumor samples and matched, serially collected peripheral blood taken before and after atezolizumab treatment. Durable clinical benefit was defined as progression-free survival longer than 6 months, and TCR features were also tested against progression-free and overall survival. Whole exome sequencing and RNA sequencing of pretreatment tumors were performed alongside TCR sequencing in the same patients. About 10 patients achieved durable clinical benefit and some 21 did not. Twenty-nine patients had pretreatment blood TCR-seq, roughly 24 had at least one posttreatment blood collection, and roughly 24 had tumor TCR-seq.

Trimming at the junction amounts to 4 bases on V and 7 bases on J, and the germline ends lie 26 bases apart. Per the germline V gene, SGHNT is the CDR1 and YENEEA is the CDR2. The CDR3 spans 18 residues, from the cysteine through the phenylalanine. Of the read, only the CDR3 DNA is kept; its 54 bases are in frame from base 1. This clone came up once. The antigen it binds to is not known. No base quality information exists; no much larger clone differs at one position. Synthetic TCR analog templates were spiked into each PCR so that absolute template abundance could be estimated from read counts. Using the immunoSEQ assay, TCRbeta CDR3 regions were amplified from genomic DNA with bias-controlled V and J gene primers. Sequencing of rearranged TCRbeta segments was done at approximately 20X coverage. The authors' pipeline ran thus. Clustering was used to correct sequencing errors, and CDR3s were annotated against IMGT so that V, D and J genes could be assigned. Downstream analyses used only productive TCRbeta rearrangements, leaving out any out-of-frame or stop-codon sequences. Clonality was computed as one minus Shannon entropy normalized by the log of the number of unique productive sequences. Clones differing between time points or between blood and tumor were identified by Fisher's exact test with Benjamini-Hochberg correction at adjusted p below 0.01. TCRdb mirrors the immuneACCESS table, restricted to in-frame sequences. Some clones are absent from its copies; in checked studies, under half trace to an unresolved V gene, and the reason for the others is unknown. From that table come the V and J calls and clone size; the DNA was used to work out D and trimming. Within this sample are tens of thousands of clones, with around nine tenths of them counted one time only. The ten biggest clones cover over 9% of the sample.

Paper-wide results and their limitations: Small sample size (n ≈ 29) and many exploratory analyses mean the results are intended to be hypothesis-generating. Greater expansion of tumor-associated TCR clones in peripheral blood 3 weeks after the start of treatment was observed in patients with durable benefit (n ≈ 22, p = 0.022). Improved progression-free and overall survival was associated with having pretreatment peripheral blood TCR clonality below the median.

The sample's time point, from its label and the paper: peripheral blood 6 weeks after treatment start. The cohort comprised 25 to 30 patients with locally advanced or metastatic urothelial carcinoma treated at Memorial Sloan Kettering on a trial protocol. Peripheral blood mononuclear cells were collected pretreatment and during treatment, with between 1 and 8 total time points per patient. The Qiagen DNeasy Blood extraction kit was used to purify genomic DNA from total PBMCs and from tumor samples. Collected pretreatment and during treatment, PBMCs were isolated and stored as previously described. This sample comprised PBMCs, obtained around atezolizumab (anti-PD-L1) treatment. The V and J segments used are TRBV11-3 and TRBJ2-1; the D gene is perhaps TRBD2, on 6 matching bases. The clonotype was recovered from a man in his sixties with urothelial cancer. CDR3 sequence: CASSSSSSAAKNVNEQFF. At the DNA level, the sequence is TGTGCCAGCAGCTCAAGTTCTAGCGCCGCAAAAAACGTTAATGAGCAGTTCTTC.